Each of the 27 T cell receptor beta chains below was sequenced from the same sample in a study of response to subunit inactivated influenza vaccine. Each CDR3 protein is one row after TCRdb ran MiXCR on the RT-PCR reads. The sample lists about 650,000 distinct CDR3 sequences; 14% were seen once. Sample: PBMCs from blood, taken approximately 15 days before vaccination. The receptors originated from a man in his fifties who received an inactivated influenza vaccine.

This clonotype was counted between two and nine times. This sequence joins TRBV28 and TRBJ2-2; D may be TRBD1 (6 bases). Germline loops: CDR1 MDHEN, CDR2 SYDVKM. CDR3 length equals 13 residues. Trimming cost V 6 bases and J 1 base, with 6 bases left between them. In DNA form, the CDR3 reads TGTGCCAGCAGGACAGGGAACACCGGGGAGCTGTTTTTT. Encoded protein: CASRTGNTGELFF.

The chain is built from TRBV30 and TRBJ2-2; 8 bases match TRBD2. The CDR3 totals 17 residues. V trimming: 0 bases; J trimming: 3 bases; junction bases outside the gene matches: 9. The germline V gene encodes CDR1 GTSNPN and CDR2 SVGIG (reference sequence). In nucleotides, the CDR3 is TGTGCCTGGAGTGTAGGTAGCGGGGATTGGGACACCGGGGAGCTGTTTTTT. Translating it yields CAWSVGSGDWDTGELFF.

The rearrangement links TRBV2 to TRBJ2-1, with TRBD2 identical over 15 bases. Germline V gives CDR1 SNHLY, CDR2 FYNNEI. The trim removed 4 bases at V and 9 bases at J, leaving 4 bases unmatched. The CDR3 is 15 amino acids. As DNA, the CDR3 is TGTGCCAGCAGTGTTGGGACTAGCGGGGGGACTGAGCAGTTCTTC. Translated: CASSVGTSGGTEQFF.

V usage is TRBV25-1 and J usage is TRBJ1-2, with D perhaps TRBD1 (5 bases). Germline CDR1 MGHDK, CDR2 SYGVNS. V dropped 4 bases and J dropped 4 bases, with 13 bases sitting between them. The CDR3 loop spans 14 amino acids. The CDR3 reads CASSASWGGYGYTF. The DNA for the CDR3 is TGTGCCAGCAGTGCATCGTGGGGGGGCTATGGCTACACCTTC.

This clonotype occurred a few times. The chain combines TRBV15 with TRBJ2-5; TRBD1 or TRBD2 may be the D gene (5 bases each). This CDR3 comprises 15 residues. Germline-derived CDR1 and CDR2 are LNHNV and YYDKDF (reference sequence). V was pared by 4 bases and J by 1 base, with 13 bases between. Here the CDR3 DNA reads TGTGCCACCAGCAACATGCTGGGGACCCAAGAGACCCAGTACTTC. Residues: CATSNMLGTQETQYF.

CDR3 sequence (DNA): TGTGCCAGCTCACCTAATTCGGCAGATAGCACAGATACGCAGTATTTT. It translates to CASSPNSADSTDTQYF. This chain joins TRBV18 and TRBJ2-3; D not certain. CDR3 length: 16 amino acids. The germline V gene encodes CDR1 KGHSH and CDR2 LQKENI. Trimming removed 3 bases at V and 0 bases at J, with 13 bases between.

The V call is TRBV7-2, the J call TRBJ1-2; tentatively, D is TRBD1 (5 bases). V dropped 4 bases and J dropped 0 bases, with 12 bases sitting between them. The CDR3 is made up of 15 amino acids. Germline V gene lookup returns CDR1 SGHTA and CDR2 FQGNSA. The CDR3 DNA sequence: TGTGCCAGCAGCTCTTCGGGGACCGCTAACTATGGCTACACCTTC. Translated, it gives CASSSSGTANYGYTF.

This clonotype was recorded a few times. The rearrangement joins TRBV7-8 to TRBJ2-3; D is possibly TRBD2 (6 bases). Trimming cost V 1 base and J 5 bases, with 16 bases left between them. The CDR3 sequence is 16 residues long. The germline CDR1 and CDR2 sequences are SGHVS and FQNEAQ. CDR3 nucleotides: TGTGCCAGCAGCTTAGTGAGGCGGGGCCGCGGAGATACGCAGTATTTT. Translated, it gives CASSLVRRGRGDTQYF.

There are a few counts of this clonotype. This chain joins TRBV6-1 and TRBJ1-6; the D gene is possibly TRBD1 (5 bases). Between the trimmed V and J ends, which lost 7 bases and 0 bases, there was a span of 10 bases. Germline V lookup: CDR1 MNHNS, CDR2 SASEGT. CDR3 length equals 15 residues. CDR3 bases: TGTGCCAGCAAAACAGGCAGCTCCTATAATTCACCCCTCCACTTT. Its translation: CASKTGSSYNSPLHF.

The chain recombines TRBV6-5 with TRBJ2-1, with D perhaps matching TRBD2 (5 bases). CDR3 length: 14 residues. Trimming took 2 bases from V and 4 from J, leaving 9 bases between them. Germline-derived CDR1 and CDR2 are MNHEY and SVGAGI. The CDR3 loop reads CASSYEGGYNEQFF. The CDR3 DNA sequence: TGTGCCAGCAGTTACGAGGGTGGTTACAATGAGCAGTTCTTC.

This clonotype showed up many times. The chain links TRBV15 to TRBJ2-7, with 9 bases fitting TRBD1. Germline V gene sequence: CDR1 LNHNV, CDR2 YYDKDF (reference sequence). The length of the CDR3 is 14 residues. Trimming cost V 1 base and J 3 bases; bases outside gene matches: 1. The CDR3 region has the DNA TGTGCCACCAGCAGAGCGACAGGGGGCTACGAGCAGTACTTC. Translated: CATSRATGGYEQYF. The full variable domain, in which reference TRBV15 and TRBJ2-7 provide the parts outside the CDR3, is DAMVIQNPRYQVTQFGKPVTLSCSQTLNHNVMYWYQQKSSQAPKLLFHYYDKDFNNEADTPDNFQSRRPNTSFCFLDIRSPGLGDTAMYLCATSRATGGYEQYFGPGTRLTVT.

This clonotype has only a few counts. This sequence joins TRBV7-2 and TRBJ2-5, with 9 bases aligning to TRBD1. Germline-derived CDR1 and CDR2 are SGHTA and FQGNSA. Trimming took 4 bases from V and 5 from J; bases not matched to a gene: 5. The CDR3 spans 14 residues. The CDR3 is CASSSQGAGETQYF. In DNA form, the CDR3 reads TGTGCCAGCAGCTCACAGGGGGCAGGGGAGACCCAGTACTTC.

This clonotype was found a few times. V and J are TRBV6-1 and TRBJ2-2; TRBD1 might be the D (6 bases). Trimming shortened V by 2 bases and J by 5 bases, and 9 bases separated the two germline ends. In germline, CDR1 is MNHNS, CDR2 SASEGT. The CDR3 contains 14 residues. DNA for the CDR3: TGTGCCAGCAGTGAATCCCAGGGGACCGGGGAGCTGTTTTTT. Its translation: CASSESQGTGELFF.

This clonotype showed up many times. V usage is TRBV7-2 and J usage is TRBJ2-1, with TRBD2 identical over 12 bases. There are 16 residues in the CDR3. V lost 7 bases, J lost 7 bases, and 11 bases stayed unmatched. Germline CDR1 reads SGHTA; CDR2 reads FQGNSA. This CDR3 reads CASNQRLAGVSNEQFF. CDR3 sequence (DNA): TGTGCCAGCAACCAAAGACTAGCGGGAGTCTCAAATGAGCAGTTCTTC. The variable domain in full, with the rest retrieved from reference TRBV7-2 and TRBJ2-1, is GAGVSQSPSNKVTEKGKDVELRCDPISGHTALYWYRQSLGQGLEFLIYFQGNSAPDKSGLPSDRFSAERTGGSVSTLTIQRTQQEDSAVYLCASNQRLAGVSNEQFFGPGTRLTVL.

This clonotype was detected only a few times. The rearrangement uses TRBV5-1 and TRBJ1-1; no clear D. This CDR3 contains 14 residues. V was clipped by 1 base and J by 0 bases, with 7 bases between them. CDR1 is SGHRS and CDR2 is YFSETQ in the germline V gene. CDR3 amino acids: CASSLLPMNTEAFF. CDR3 in DNA: TGCGCCAGCAGCTTGCTCCCAATGAACACTGAAGCTTTCTTT.

This chain joins TRBV4-3 and TRBJ2-7; 7 bases agree with TRBD1. V lost 0 bases, J lost 3 bases, and 5 bases stayed unmatched. CDR3 length: 15 residues. In germline, CDR1 is LGHNA, CDR2 YSLEER. CDR3 sequence (DNA): TGCGCCAGCAGCCAAGATAGAGGGGGCTTCTACGAGCAGTACTTC. Amino acids: CASSQDRGGFYEQYF.

This clonotype has only a few counts. J is TRBJ2-3 and V is TRBV7-3; D is ambiguous. The V and J ends lost 0 bases and 4 bases respectively, with 5 bases between them. From germline, CDR1 is SGHTA and CDR2 FQGTGA. The length of the CDR3 is 13 residues. The CDR3 bases are TGTGCCAGCAGCTTAACGTTCTCAGATACGCAGTATTTT. Protein: CASSLTFSDTQYF.

The chain couples TRBV6-2 or TRBV6-3 to TRBJ1-1; D possibly corresponds to TRBD1 (6 bases). The CDR3 length is 12 residues. Germline CDR1 and CDR2: MNHEY and SVGEGT. V was pared by 5 bases and J by 8 bases, with 12 bases between. CDR3 amino acids: CASSNDRKEAFF. CDR3 sequence (DNA): TGTGCCAGCAGTAATGACAGGAAAGAAGCTTTCTTT.

This clonotype was observed a few times. The rearrangement joins TRBV11-2 to TRBJ1-1; the D gene is possibly TRBD1 (5 bases). Trimming took 1 base from V and 8 from J, leaving 8 bases between them. This CDR3 spans 12 amino acids. Germline CDR1 reads SGHAT; CDR2 reads FQNNGV. The CDR3 here is CASSLAGGEAFF. The CDR3 DNA is TGTGCCAGCAGCTTAGCTGGGGGAGAAGCTTTCTTT.

This clonotype was counted between two and nine times. The rearrangement joins TRBV5-5 to TRBJ2-7; 7 positions match TRBD2. The V segment lost 5 bases and the J segment 2 bases; nucleotides outside the gene matches: 4. Per germline, CDR1 SGHKS and CDR2 YYEKEE (reference sequence). The CDR3 sequence is 13 residues long. CDR3 DNA: TGTGCCAGCAGTTTCCGGGAGGCCTACGAGCAGTACTTC. Translating gives CASSFREAYEQYF.

This chain joins TRBV2 and TRBJ2-7; TRBD2 aligns across 13 bases. CDR1 SNHLY and CDR2 FYNNEI come from the germline V gene. Losses at the gene ends were 10 bases for V and 2 bases for J; bases not matched to a gene: 8. The CDR3 loop spans 15 amino acids. CDR3 residues: CATERTSGRAYEQYF. In DNA, the CDR3 is TGTGCCACTGAGCGGACTAGCGGGAGAGCCTACGAGCAGTACTTC.

Many counts were recorded for this clonotype. The chain carries TRBV29-1 and TRBJ2-7; 7 nucleotides agree with TRBD1. This CDR3 spans 12 amino acids. CDR1 SQVTM and CDR2 ANQGSEA come from the germline V gene. V was pared by 4 bases and J by 6 bases, with 6 bases of the junction left unmatched. Here the CDR3 DNA reads TGCAGCGTTGGGGGATACAGGGGCGAGCAGTACTTC. Its protein product is CSVGGYRGEQYF.

This clonotype was recorded many times. The rearrangement links TRBV18 to TRBJ2-2, with D possibly matching TRBD1 (6 bases). Looked up from germline, CDR1 is KGHSH and CDR2 is LQKENI. CDR3 size: 16 residues. V was trimmed by 4 bases and J by 2 bases, leaving 14 bases between them. This chain's CDR3 is CASSRQQGRNTGELFF. DNA for the CDR3: TGTGCCAGCTCACGACAGCAGGGGCGCAACACCGGGGAGCTGTTTTTT.

The V and J genes are TRBV3-1 and TRBJ2-5; a possible D gene is TRBD2 (5 bases). Trimming removed 2 bases at V and 6 bases at J, with 13 bases between. CDR3 length: 14 amino acids. From germline, CDR1 is LGHDT and CDR2 YNNKEL (reference sequence). The CDR3: CASSQFGGLQTQYF. The CDR3 DNA is TGTGCCAGCAGCCAATTTGGAGGTCTTCAGACCCAGTACTTC.

The J gene is TRBJ2-7, the V gene TRBV7-8, with a tentative D call TRBD2 (5 bases). Per the germline V gene, CDR1 is SGHVS and CDR2 is FQNEAQ. The CDR3 sequence is 17 residues long. V shed 0 bases and J shed 0 bases, with 15 bases lying between them. The CDR3 here is CASSLAGSARSSYEQYF. CDR3 sequence (DNA): TGTGCCAGCAGCTTAGCGGGGAGCGCCCGGAGCTCCTACGAGCAGTACTTC.

The V gene is TRBV5-5, the J gene TRBJ2-7, with 10 bases lining up with TRBD2. The CDR3 is 15 residues long. Germline V gene sequence: CDR1 SGHKS, CDR2 YYEKEE (reference sequence). Unmatched junction bases numbered 4, after V lost 0 bases and J lost 4 bases. The CDR3 here is CASSLEPSGGYEQYF. For the CDR3, the DNA is TGTGCCAGCAGCTTGGAGCCTAGCGGGGGTTACGAGCAGTACTTC. Together with reference TRBV5-5 and TRBJ2-7, the CDR3 gives the full variable domain: DAGVTQSPTHLIKTRGQQVTLRCSPISGHKSVSWYQQVLGQGPQFIFQYYEKEERGRGNFPDRFSARQFPNYSSELNVNALLLGDSALYLCASSLEPSGGYEQYFGPGTRLTVT.

The chain is built from TRBV7-9 and TRBJ2-2, with D possibly being TRBD2 (5 bases). The CDR3 has 15 amino acids. The germline V and J ends were trimmed by 2 bases and 0 bases, with 7 bases remaining between them. Per germline, CDR1 SEHNR and CDR2 FQNEAQ (reference sequence). In DNA form, the CDR3 reads TGTGCCAGCAGCTTATGGGAGCCGAACACCGGGGAGCTGTTTTTT. It specifies CASSLWEPNTGELFF.